Included here is one T cell receptor (beta chain) sequence, with context. Its target is unknown. The sample comes from a study of T cell responses to AZD1222 COVID-19 vaccine. Overall study results and limits: Spike-specific TCR breadth and depth rose after two AZD1222 doses. Mostly white British, mostly female donors; authors suggested clonal diversity may be underestimated.

This CDR3 is built from 11 residues. Germline V gene sequence: CDR1 LNHNV, CDR2 YYDKDF (reference sequence). Trimming stripped 5 bases from V and 4 bases from J, with 6 bases between. Using immunoSEQ multiplex PCR, the repertoire was profiled, and TCRdb retains in-frame clones only, with some absent. The sample has roughly 120,000 clones; more than 80% are singletons. V gene TRBV15 combines with J gene TRBJ2-7, with D uncertain. This receptor was obtained from an adult who received the MenACWY meningococcal vaccine as a control. The starting material was peripheral blood, obtained 28 days after the second dose of the MenACWY control vaccine. The CDR3: CATSEQYEQYF. The CDR3, as DNA: TGTGCCACCAGCGAACAGTACGAGCAGTACTTC.